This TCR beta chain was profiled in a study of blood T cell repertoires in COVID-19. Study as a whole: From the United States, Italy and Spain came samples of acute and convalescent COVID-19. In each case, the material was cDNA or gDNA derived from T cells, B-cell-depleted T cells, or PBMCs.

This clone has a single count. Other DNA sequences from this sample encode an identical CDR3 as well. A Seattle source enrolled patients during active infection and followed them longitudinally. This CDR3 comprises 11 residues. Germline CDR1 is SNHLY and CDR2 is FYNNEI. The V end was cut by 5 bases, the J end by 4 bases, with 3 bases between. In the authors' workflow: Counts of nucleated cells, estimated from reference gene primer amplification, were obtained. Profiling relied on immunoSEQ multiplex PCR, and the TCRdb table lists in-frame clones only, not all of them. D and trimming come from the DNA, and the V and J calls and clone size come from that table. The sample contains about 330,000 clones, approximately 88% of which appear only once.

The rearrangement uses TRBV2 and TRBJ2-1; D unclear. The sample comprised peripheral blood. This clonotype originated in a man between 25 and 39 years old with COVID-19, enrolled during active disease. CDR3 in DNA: TGTGCCAGCAGTCCTTACAATGAGCAGTTCTTC. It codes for CASSPYNEQFF.